The TCR beta chain described here comes from a study of siplizumab effects on memory and regulatory T cells. Investigators obtained sequences from unstimulated naive, memory, effector memory and TEMRA subsets in a few donor pairs. CDR3 length: 15 residues. CDR1 and CDR2 (germline): GTSNPN, SVGIG (reference sequence). With 1 base removed from V and 0 bases from J, the gap between germline ends came to 12 bases. The assay was immunoSEQ multiplex PCR, and TCRdb's table has in-frame clones only and misses some. The sample includes just over 60,000 clones, 79% of them seen just once. What was sequenced was memory CD4+ T cells sorted from blood. The receptor comes from a human donor in good health. This chain joins TRBV30 and TRBJ2-5, with D perhaps TRBD2 (6 bases). CDR3 sequence: CAWSGIAVYQETQYF. The DNA of the CDR3 is TGTGCCTGGAGTGGGATAGCGGTGTACCAAGAGACCCAGTACTTC.